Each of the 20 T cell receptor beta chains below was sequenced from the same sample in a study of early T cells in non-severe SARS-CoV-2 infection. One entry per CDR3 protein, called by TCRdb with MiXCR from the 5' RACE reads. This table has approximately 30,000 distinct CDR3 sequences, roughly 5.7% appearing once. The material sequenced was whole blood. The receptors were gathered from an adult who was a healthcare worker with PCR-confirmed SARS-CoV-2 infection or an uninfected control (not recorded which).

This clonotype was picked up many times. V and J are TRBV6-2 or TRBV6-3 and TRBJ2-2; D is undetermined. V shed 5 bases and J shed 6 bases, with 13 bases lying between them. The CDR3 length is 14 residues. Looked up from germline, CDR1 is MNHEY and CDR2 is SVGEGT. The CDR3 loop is CASSPSTQPGELFF. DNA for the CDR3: TGTGCCAGCAGTCCCTCCACTCAGCCCGGGGAGCTGTTTTTT.

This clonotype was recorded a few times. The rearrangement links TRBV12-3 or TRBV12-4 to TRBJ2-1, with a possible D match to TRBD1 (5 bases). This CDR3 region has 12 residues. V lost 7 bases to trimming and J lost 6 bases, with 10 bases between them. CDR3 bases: TGTGCCAGCAAAGGGGTCGGCAATGAGCAGTTCTTC. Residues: CASKGVGNEQFF.

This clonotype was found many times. In DNA, the CDR3 is TGTGCCAGTAGTATCCAGACTACGATCACCTACAATGAGCAGTTCTTC. Its protein is CASSIQTTITYNEQFF. The chain combines TRBV19 with TRBJ2-1; possible D gene TRBD2, 5 bases. V was cut by 3 bases and J by 2 bases, with 14 bases left in between. Looked up from germline, CDR1 is LNHDA and CDR2 is SQIVND (reference sequence). This CDR3 is built from 16 residues.

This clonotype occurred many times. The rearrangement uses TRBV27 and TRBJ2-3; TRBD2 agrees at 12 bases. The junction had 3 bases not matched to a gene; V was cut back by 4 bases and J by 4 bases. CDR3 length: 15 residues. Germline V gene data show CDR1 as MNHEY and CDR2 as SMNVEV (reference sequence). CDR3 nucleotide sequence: TGTGCCAGCAGTTCTCCTAGCGGGGGGGCAGATACGCAGTATTTT. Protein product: CASSSPSGGADTQYF.

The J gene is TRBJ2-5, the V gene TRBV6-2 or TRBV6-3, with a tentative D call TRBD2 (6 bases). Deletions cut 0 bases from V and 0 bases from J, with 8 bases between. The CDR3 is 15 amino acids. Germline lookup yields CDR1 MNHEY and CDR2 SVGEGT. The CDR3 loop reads CASSYSWGDQETQYF. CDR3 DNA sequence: TGTGCCAGCAGTTACTCTTGGGGGGACCAAGAGACCCAGTACTTC.

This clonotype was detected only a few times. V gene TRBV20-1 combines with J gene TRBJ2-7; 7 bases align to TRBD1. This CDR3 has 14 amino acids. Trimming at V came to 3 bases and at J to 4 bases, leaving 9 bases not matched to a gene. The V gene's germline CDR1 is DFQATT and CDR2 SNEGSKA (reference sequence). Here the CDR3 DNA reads TGCAGTGCTAGGGGGGCGGACAGGTTTTACGAGCAGTACTTC. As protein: CSARGADRFYEQYF.

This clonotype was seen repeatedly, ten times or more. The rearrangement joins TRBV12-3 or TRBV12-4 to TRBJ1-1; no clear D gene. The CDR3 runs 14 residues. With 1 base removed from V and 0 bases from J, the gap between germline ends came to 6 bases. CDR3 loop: CASSLGQLNTEAFF. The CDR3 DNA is TGTGCCAGCAGTTTAGGGCAGCTGAACACTGAAGCTTTCTTT.

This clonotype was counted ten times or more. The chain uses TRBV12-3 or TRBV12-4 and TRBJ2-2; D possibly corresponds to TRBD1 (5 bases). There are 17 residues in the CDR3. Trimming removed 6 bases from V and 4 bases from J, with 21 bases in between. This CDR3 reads CASRRQGRVEFTGELFF. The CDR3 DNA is TGTGCCAGCAGACGGCAGGGAAGGGTGGAATTCACCGGGGAGCTGTTTTTT.

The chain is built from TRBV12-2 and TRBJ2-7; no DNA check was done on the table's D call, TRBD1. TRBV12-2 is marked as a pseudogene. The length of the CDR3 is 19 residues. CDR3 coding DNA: TGTGCAAGTCGCTTTGGCCCCGGTTGCGCGGATCCGGCCCCTTACGAGCAGTACTTC. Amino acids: CASRFGPGCADPAPYEQYF.

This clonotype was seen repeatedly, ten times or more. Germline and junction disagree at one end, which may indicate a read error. Written as DNA, the CDR3 is TGTGCCAGCAGCATAGCGGGCTACAATGAGCAGTTCTTC. It is translated as CASSIAGYNEQFF. V is TRBV11-1 and J is TRBJ2-1, with 7 bases that match TRBD2. The CDR3 has 13 residues. Per germline, CDR1 SGHAT and CDR2 FQDESV (reference sequence).

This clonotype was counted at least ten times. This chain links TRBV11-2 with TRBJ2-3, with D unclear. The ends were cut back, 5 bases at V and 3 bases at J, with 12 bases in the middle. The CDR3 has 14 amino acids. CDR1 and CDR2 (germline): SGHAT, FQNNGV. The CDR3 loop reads CASSPSDRTDTQYF. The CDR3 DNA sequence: TGTGCCAGCAGCCCTAGTGATCGGACAGATACGCAGTATTTT.

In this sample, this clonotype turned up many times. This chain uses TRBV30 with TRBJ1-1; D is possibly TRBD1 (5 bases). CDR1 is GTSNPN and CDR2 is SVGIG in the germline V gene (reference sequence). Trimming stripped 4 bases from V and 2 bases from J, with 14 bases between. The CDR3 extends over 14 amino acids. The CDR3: CAWKHIRGNTEAFF. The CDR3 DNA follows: TGTGCCTGGAAACACATTAGGGGTAACACTGAAGCTTTCTTT.

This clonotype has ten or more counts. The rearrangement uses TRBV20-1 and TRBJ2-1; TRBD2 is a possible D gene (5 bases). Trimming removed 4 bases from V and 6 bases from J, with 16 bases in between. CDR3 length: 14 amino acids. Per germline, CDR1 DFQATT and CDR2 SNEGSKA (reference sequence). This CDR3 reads CSATPPDWVNEQFF. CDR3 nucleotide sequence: TGCAGTGCTACCCCCCCGGACTGGGTCAATGAGCAGTTCTTC.

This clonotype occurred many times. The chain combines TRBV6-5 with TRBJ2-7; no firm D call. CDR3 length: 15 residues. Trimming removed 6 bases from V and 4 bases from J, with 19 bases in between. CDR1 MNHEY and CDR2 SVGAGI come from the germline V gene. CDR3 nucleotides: TGTGCCAGCAGAACGGAAGGCCTTGGCGGTTACGAGCAGTACTTC. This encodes CASRTEGLGGYEQYF.

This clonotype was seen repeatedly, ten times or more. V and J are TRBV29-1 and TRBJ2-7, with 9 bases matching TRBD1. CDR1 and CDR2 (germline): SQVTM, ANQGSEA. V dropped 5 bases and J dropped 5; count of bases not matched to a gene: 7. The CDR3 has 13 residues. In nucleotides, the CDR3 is TGCAGCGTTCAGGGACAGGGTGGTAACGAGCAGTACTTC. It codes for CSVQGQGGNEQYF.

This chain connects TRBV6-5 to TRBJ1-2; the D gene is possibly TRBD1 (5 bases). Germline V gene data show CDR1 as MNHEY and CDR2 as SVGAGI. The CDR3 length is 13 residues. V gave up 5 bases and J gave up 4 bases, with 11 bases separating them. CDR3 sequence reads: CASSPAGTYGYTF. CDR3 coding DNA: TGTGCCAGCAGTCCCGCGGGGACCTATGGCTACACCTTC.

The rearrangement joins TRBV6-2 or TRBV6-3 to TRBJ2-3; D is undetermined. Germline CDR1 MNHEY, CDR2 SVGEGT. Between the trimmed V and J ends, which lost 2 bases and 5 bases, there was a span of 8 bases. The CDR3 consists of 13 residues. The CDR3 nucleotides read TGTGCCAGCAGTTACGGGGTGAGAGATACGCAGTATTTT. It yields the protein CASSYGVRDTQYF.

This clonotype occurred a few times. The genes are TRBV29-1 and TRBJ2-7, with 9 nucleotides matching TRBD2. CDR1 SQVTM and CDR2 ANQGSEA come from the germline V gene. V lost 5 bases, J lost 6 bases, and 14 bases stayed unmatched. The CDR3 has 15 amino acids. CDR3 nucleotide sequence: TGCAGCGTTTCCAAGTTAGGAGCGGGAGGCGGCGAGCAGTACTTC. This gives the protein CSVSKLGAGGGEQYF.

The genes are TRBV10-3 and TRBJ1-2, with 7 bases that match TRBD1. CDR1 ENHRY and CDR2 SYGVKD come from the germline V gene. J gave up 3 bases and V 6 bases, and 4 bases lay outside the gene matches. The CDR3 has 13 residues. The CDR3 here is CAISPGQDYGYTF. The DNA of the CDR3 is TGTGCCATCAGCCCAGGACAGGACTATGGCTACACCTTC.

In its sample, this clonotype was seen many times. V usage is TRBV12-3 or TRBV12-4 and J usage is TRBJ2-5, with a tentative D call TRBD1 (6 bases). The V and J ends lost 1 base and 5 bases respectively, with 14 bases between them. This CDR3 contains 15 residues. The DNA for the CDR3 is TGTGCCAGCAGTTTAGAGGGGGTGTCGATGGAGACCCAGTACTTC. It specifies CASSLEGVSMETQYF.